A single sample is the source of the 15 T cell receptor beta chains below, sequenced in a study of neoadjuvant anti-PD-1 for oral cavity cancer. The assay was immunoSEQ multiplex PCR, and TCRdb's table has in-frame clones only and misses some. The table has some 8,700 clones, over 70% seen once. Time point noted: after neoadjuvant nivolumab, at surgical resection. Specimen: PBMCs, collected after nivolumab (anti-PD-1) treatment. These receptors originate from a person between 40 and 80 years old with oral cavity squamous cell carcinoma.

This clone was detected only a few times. CDR3 loop: CASSLGTSGAETQYF. Here the CDR3 DNA reads TGTGCCAGCAGCCTGGGGACTAGCGGGGCAGAGACCCAGTACTTC. The J gene is TRBJ2-5, the V gene TRBV11-1; 13 bases align to TRBD2. CDR3 length: 15 residues. With V trimmed by 5 bases and J by 4 bases, 4 bases remained unmatched. Germline assignment: CDR1 SGHAT and CDR2 FQDESV (reference sequence).

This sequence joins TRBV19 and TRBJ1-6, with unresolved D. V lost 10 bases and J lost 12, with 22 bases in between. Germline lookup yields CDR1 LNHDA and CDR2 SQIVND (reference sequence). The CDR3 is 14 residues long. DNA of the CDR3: TGTGCCACCACTTTGAAGGCCTACGTAGGACCCCTCCACTTT. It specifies CATTLKAYVGPLHF. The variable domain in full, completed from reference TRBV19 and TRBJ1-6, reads DGGITQSPKYLFRKEGQNVTLSCEQNLNHDAMYWYRQDPGQGLRLIYYSQIVNDFQKGDIAEGYSVSREKKESFPLTVTSAQKNPTAFYLCATTLKAYVGPLHFGNGTRLTVT.

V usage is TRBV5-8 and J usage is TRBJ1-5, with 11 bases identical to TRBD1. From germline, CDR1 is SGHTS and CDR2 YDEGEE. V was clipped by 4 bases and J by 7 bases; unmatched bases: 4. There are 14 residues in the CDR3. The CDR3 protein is CASSGGTGGQPQHF. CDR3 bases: TGTGCCAGCAGCGGCGGGACAGGGGGACAGCCCCAGCATTTT.

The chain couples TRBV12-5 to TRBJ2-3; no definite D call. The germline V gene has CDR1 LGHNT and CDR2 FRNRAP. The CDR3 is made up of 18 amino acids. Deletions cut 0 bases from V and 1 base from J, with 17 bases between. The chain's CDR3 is CASGLVPVVDVGTDTQYF. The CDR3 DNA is TGTGCTAGTGGTTTGGTACCGGTCGTGGATGTGGGCACAGATACGCAGTATTTT.

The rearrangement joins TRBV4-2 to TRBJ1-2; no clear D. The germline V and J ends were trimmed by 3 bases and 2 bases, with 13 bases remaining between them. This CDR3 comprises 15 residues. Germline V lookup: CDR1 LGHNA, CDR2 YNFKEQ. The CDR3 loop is CASSQEERRNYGYTF. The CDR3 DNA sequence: TGTGCCAGCAGCCAGGAAGAGCGGCGAAACTATGGCTACACCTTC.

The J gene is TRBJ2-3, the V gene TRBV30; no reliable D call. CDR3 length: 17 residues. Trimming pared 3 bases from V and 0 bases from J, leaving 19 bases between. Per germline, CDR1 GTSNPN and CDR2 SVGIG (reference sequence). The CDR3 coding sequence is TGTGCCTGGAGACCCCATTTTTGGGAAACTAGCACAGATACGCAGTATTTT. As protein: CAWRPHFWETSTDTQYF.

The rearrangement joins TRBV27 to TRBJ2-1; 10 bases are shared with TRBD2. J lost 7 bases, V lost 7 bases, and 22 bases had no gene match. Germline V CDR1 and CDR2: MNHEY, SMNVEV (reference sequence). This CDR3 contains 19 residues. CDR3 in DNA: TGTGCCAGCATCCCCAGGGCTAGCGGGAGTCAAAGGCAGTTGAATGAGCAGTTCTTC. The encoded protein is CASIPRASGSQRQLNEQFF.

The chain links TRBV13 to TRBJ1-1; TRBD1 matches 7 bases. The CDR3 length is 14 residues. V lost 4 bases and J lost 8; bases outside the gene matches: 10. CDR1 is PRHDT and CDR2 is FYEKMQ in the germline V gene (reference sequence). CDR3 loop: CASSSRQGRGEAFF. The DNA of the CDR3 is TGTGCCAGCAGCTCACGACAGGGTAGGGGCGAAGCTTTCTTT. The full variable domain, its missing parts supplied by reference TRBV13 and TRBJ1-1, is AAGVIQSPRHLIKEKRETATLKCYPIPRHDTVYWYQQGPGQDPQFLISFYEKMQSDKGSIPDRFSAQQFSDYHSELNMSSLELGDSALYFCASSSRQGRGEAFFGQGTRLTVV.

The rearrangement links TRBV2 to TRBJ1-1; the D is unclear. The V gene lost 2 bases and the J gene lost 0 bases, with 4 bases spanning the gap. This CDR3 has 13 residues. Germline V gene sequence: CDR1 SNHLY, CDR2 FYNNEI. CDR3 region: CASSESMNTEAFF. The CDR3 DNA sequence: TGTGCCAGCAGTGAATCAATGAACACTGAAGCTTTCTTT.

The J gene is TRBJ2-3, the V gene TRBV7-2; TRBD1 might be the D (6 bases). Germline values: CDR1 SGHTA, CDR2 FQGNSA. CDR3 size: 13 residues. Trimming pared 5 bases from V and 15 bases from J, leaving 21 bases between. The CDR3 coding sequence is TGTGCCAGCAGCCTTAGTTTGGGGGCGCCGAGTTATTTT. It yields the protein CASSLSLGAPSYF.

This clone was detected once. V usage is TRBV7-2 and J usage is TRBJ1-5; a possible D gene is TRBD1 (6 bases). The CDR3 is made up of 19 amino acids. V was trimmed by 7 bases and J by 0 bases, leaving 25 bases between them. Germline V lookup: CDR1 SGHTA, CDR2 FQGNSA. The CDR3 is CASTLGGGGAQFSNQPQHF. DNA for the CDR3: TGTGCCAGCACCCTAGGGGGTGGTGGGGCTCAGTTTAGCAATCAGCCCCAGCATTTT. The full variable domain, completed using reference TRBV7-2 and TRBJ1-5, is GAGVSQSPSNKVTEKGKDVELRCDPISGHTALYWYRQSLGQGLEFLIYFQGNSAPDKSGLPSDRFSAERTGGSVSTLTIQRTQQEDSAVYLCASTLGGGGAQFSNQPQHFGDGTRLSIL.

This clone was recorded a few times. DNA for the CDR3: TGCGCCAGCAGCCCCTGGACAGGGAGGGGGGAAGAGACCCAGTACTTC. The encoded protein is CASSPWTGRGEETQYF. V and J are TRBV5-1 and TRBJ2-5; TRBD1 is a possible D gene (8 bases). CDR3 size: 16 residues. The germline CDR1 and CDR2 sequences are SGHRS and YFSETQ. The germline V and J ends were trimmed by 4 bases and 3 bases, with 19 bases remaining between them.

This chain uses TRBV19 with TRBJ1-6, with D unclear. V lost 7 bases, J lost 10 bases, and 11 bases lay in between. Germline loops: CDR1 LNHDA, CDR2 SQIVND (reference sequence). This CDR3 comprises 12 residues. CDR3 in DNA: TGTGCCAGTAAATACCTGGGATCACCCCTCCACTTT. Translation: CASKYLGSPLHF.

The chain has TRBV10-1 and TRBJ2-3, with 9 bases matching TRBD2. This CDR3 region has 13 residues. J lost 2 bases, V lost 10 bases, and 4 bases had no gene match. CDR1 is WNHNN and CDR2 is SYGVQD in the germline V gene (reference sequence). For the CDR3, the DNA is TGCGCCACGTCTAGCGGGATCACAGATACGCAGTATTTT. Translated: CATSSGITDTQYF.

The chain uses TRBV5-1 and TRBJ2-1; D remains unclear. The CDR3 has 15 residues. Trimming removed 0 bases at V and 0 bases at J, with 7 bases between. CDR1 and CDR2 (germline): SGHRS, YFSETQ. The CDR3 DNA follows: TGCGCCAGCAGCTTGGAATTTCCCTCCTACAATGAGCAGTTCTTC. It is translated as CASSLEFPSYNEQFF.